This TCR beta chain is drawn from a study of blood T cell repertoires in COVID-19. The wider study: Acute and convalescent COVID-19 samples came from the United States, Italy and Spain. T cells, B-cell-depleted T cells, or PBMCs supplied cDNA or gDNA.

The data were produced by immunoSEQ multiplex PCR, yet TCRdb's version contains in-frame clones alone and is incomplete. This sample has roughly 200,000 clones, with approximately 86% found just once. Membership in each cohort depended on participant-reported clinical history. Exposed volunteers were people who met a COVID-19 case within 2 weeks before study entry. The CDR3 spans 14 residues. V gave up 4 bases and J gave up 5 bases; unmatched junction bases: 7. The V gene's germline CDR1 is LGHNT and CDR2 FRNRAP. The specimen sequenced was PBMCs or T cells enriched from blood (not recorded which). The receptor was derived from a woman aged 25 to 39 who had been exposed to COVID-19. The chain uses TRBV12-5 and TRBJ1-2, with 7 bases identical to TRBD1. For the CDR3, the DNA is TGTGCTAGTGGTTATGAGGGGGCTAGGTATGGCTACACCTTC. This codes for CASGYEGARYGYTF.